The 4 T cell receptor beta chains below were found in one sample sequenced in a study of cytomegalovirus exposure and HLA in healthy donors. The PCR was carried out with 60 Vbeta primers and 13 Jbeta primers. Profiled with immunoSEQ multiplex PCR; TCRdb holds only in-frame clones, not every one. The sample shows about 130,000 clones, roughly 82% of them seen only once. The sequencing sample was made of PBMCs. Every receptor here comes from a woman between 18 and 29 years old in good health and CMV-seropositive.

The rearrangement links TRBV30 to TRBJ1-5, with D perhaps matching TRBD1 (5 bases). Per germline, CDR1 GTSNPN and CDR2 SVGIG (reference sequence). This CDR3 comprises 15 residues. V was shortened by 0 bases and J by 0 bases, with 9 bases between the two germline ends. The CDR3 DNA reads as TGTGCCTGGAGTGTACCAGGGCTTAGCAATCAGCCCCAGCATTTT. It yields the protein CAWSVPGLSNQPQHF.

The chain recombines TRBV15 with TRBJ2-5; D not certain. Trimming cost V 1 base and J 5 bases, with 11 bases left between them. The germline V gene has CDR1 LNHNV and CDR2 YYDKDF (reference sequence). There are 14 residues in the CDR3. The chain's CDR3 is CATSRVGLTETQYF. In DNA, the CDR3 is TGTGCCACCAGCAGAGTTGGGCTTACGGAGACCCAGTACTTC.

The chain uses TRBV5-1 and TRBJ2-5; 11 bases map to TRBD2. The V and J ends lost 2 bases and 2 bases, in that order; junction bases with no gene match: 11. This CDR3 spans 18 amino acids. Germline lookup yields CDR1 SGHRS and CDR2 YFSETQ. The CDR3: CASSFPTRLAGTQETQYF. CDR3 DNA sequence: TGCGCCAGCAGCTTTCCCACCAGACTAGCGGGGACACAAGAGACCCAGTACTTC. The whole variable domain, remainder taken from reference TRBV5-1 and TRBJ2-5, is KAGVTQTPRYLIKTRGQQVTLSCSPISGHRSVSWYQQTPGQGLQFLFEYFSETQRNKGNFPGRFSGRQFSNSRSEMNVSTLELGDSALYLCASSFPTRLAGTQETQYFGPGTRLLVL.

The chain recombines TRBV9 with TRBJ2-3, with 15 bases matching TRBD2. The CDR3 contains 14 residues. Germline values: CDR1 SGDLS, CDR2 YYNGEE. V shed 9 bases, J shed 6 bases, and the junction held 5 bases outside the gene matches. The CDR3 DNA is TGTGCCAACTGGACTAGCGGGGGGGATGATACGCAGTATTTT. This codes for CANWTSGGDDTQYF. Full variable domain (outside the CDR3, taken from reference TRBV9 and TRBJ2-3): DSGVTQTPKHLITATGQRVTLRCSPRSGDLSVYWYQQSLDQGLQFLIQYYNGEERAKGNILERFSAQQFPDLHSELNLSSLELGDSALYFCANWTSGGDDTQYFGPGTRLTVL.